This T cell receptor (beta chain) was captured by sequencing in a study of OX40 agonist ivuxolimab in advanced cancers. Study background: Given to patients was ivuxolimab, an agonistic anti-OX40 (CD134) antibody. Hepatocellular carcinoma, melanoma, renal cell or head and neck cancer affected the dose-escalation patients.

General study results and limits: Partial responders at 0.1-3.0 mg/kg had among the lowest clonal expansion.

This CDR3 has 14 residues. Trimming removed 2 bases from V and 6 bases from J, with 11 bases in between. Germline-derived CDR1 and CDR2 are MDHEN and SYDVKM. Concerning this clone itself: Its antigen remains unidentified.

The data were produced by immunoSEQ multiplex PCR, yet TCRdb's version contains in-frame clones alone and is incomplete. Of about 66,000 clones in the sample, roughly nine tenths were seen once. The rearrangement uses TRBV28 and TRBJ2-1; D perhaps matches TRBD2 (5 bases). Specimen: CD4+ or CD8+ T cells sorted from blood, collected in a trial of the OX40 agonist ivuxolimab. The sequence derives from an adult with an advanced solid tumor such as melanoma, head and neck, liver or kidney cancer. CDR3 amino acids: CASSLGSEGNEQFF. In nucleotides, the CDR3 is TGTGCCAGCAGTTTAGGGTCAGAGGGCAATGAGCAGTTCTTC.